The clone carrying this TCR beta chain was seen a few times. Its antigen is still unknown. cDNA carried unique molecular identifiers, and a universal primer site was added by template switching. TCRdb reprocessed the 5' RACE reads with MiXCR, giving one entry per CDR3 protein. The table shows approximately 530,000 distinct CDR3 sequences, with more than 20% occurring only once. This entry comes from a study of identical twins. Study conclusions and caveats: With monozygotic twins, out-of-frame TCR alpha sharing exceeded what models estimated.

These same records also appear under a second study, on yellow fever vaccine responses in identical twins.

The origin of this receptor is a woman aged 18-35 years in good health. The sample comprised CD4+ T cells sorted from blood.

CDR3 sequence: CASSLDLSSGQETQYF. DNA for the CDR3: TGTGCCAGCAGCTTAGATTTGTCTAGCGGGCAAGAGACCCAGTACTTC. The chain links TRBV11-2 to TRBJ2-5, with TRBD2 identical over 8 bases. This CDR3 has 16 residues. Germline CDR1 SGHAT, CDR2 FQNNGV. The V gene end was trimmed by 0 bases and the J gene end by 2 bases; junction bases not matched to a gene: 5.